Each of the 12 T cell receptor beta chains below was sequenced from the same sample in a study of response to subunit inactivated influenza vaccine. TCRdb itself ran the RT-PCR reads through MiXCR, one entry per CDR3 protein. The data hold 700,000 to 900,000 distinct CDR3 sequences, with around 20% observed a single time. This specimen consisted of PBMCs from blood, obtained 5 days after vaccination. The receptors here all came from a man in his fifties who received an inactivated influenza vaccine.

This clonotype was seen ten or more times. The V gene is TRBV7-2, the J gene TRBJ1-2; perhaps TRBD1 as D (5 bases). Germline CDR1 is SGHTA and CDR2 is FQGNSA. V was cut by 3 bases and J by 3 bases, with 11 bases left in between. The CDR3 has 14 amino acids. DNA for the CDR3: TGTGCCAGCAGCTTCGGGCGGGGGGACTATGGCTACACCTTC. It specifies CASSFGRGDYGYTF.

The chain is built from TRBV5-6 and TRBJ1-1; 7 bases align to TRBD1. Germline assignment: CDR1 SGHDT and CDR2 YYEEEE. V shed 1 base and J 6 bases; nucleotides not matched to a gene: 6. The CDR3 contains 14 residues. CDR3 nucleotides: TGTGCCAGCAGCTTGCGGGGGACAGCTTCTGAAGCTTTCTTT. It yields the protein CASSLRGTASEAFF.

This clonotype was seen more than once but under ten times. The gene calls are TRBV9 and TRBJ1-4, with D unclear. CDR3 length equals 14 residues. CDR1 is SGDLS, CDR2 YYNGEE, per germline. The V and J ends lost 4 bases and 1 base respectively, with 8 bases between them. The CDR3 loop reads CASSPFGTNEKLFF. CDR3 in DNA: TGTGCCAGCAGCCCCTTCGGAACTAATGAAAAACTGTTTTTT.

The CDR3 DNA sequence: TGCGCCAGCAGTCTTTCCCAGCCGGGACAGCTTAGCACAGATACGCAGTATTTT. Translated, it gives CASSLSQPGQLSTDTQYF. The chain employs TRBV5-1 and TRBJ2-3; 7 nucleotides align to TRBD1. V shed 5 bases and J 0 bases; nucleotides not matched to a gene: 15. The germline gives CDR1 SGHRS, CDR2 YFSETQ. The CDR3 contains 18 residues.

The genes are TRBV15 and TRBJ2-5; 8 bases align to TRBD2. In germline, CDR1 is LNHNV, CDR2 YYDKDF (reference sequence). This CDR3 is built from 15 residues. Trimming removed 2 bases from V and 3 bases from J; junction bases left unmatched: 5. The CDR3 DNA follows: TGTGCCACCAGCAGACCCAGGACTAGCAAAGAGACCCAGTACTTC. This gives the protein CATSRPRTSKETQYF.

In its sample, this clonotype was seen a few times. The chain has TRBV5-1 and TRBJ2-3; TRBD1 agrees at 8 bases. V gave up 4 bases and J gave up 6 bases; unmatched junction bases: 13. The CDR3 covers 16 residues. Germline CDR1 is SGHRS and CDR2 is YFSETQ. CDR3: CASSPRSGQGADTQYF. The CDR3 nucleotides read TGCGCCAGCAGCCCCCGGTCGGGGCAGGGGGCCGATACGCAGTATTTT.

This chain uses TRBV20-1 with TRBJ2-3; 11 bases map to TRBD2. The V segment lost 4 bases and the J segment 6 bases; nucleotides outside the gene matches: 12. The CDR3 runs 16 residues. Looked up from germline, CDR1 is DFQATT and CDR2 is SNEGSKA (reference sequence). CDR3 protein: CSATTGLAAQRDTQYF. CDR3 bases: TGCAGTGCTACGACGGGACTAGCGGCCCAGAGGGATACGCAGTATTTT.

The rearrangement links TRBV7-2 to TRBJ2-5, with D possibly matching TRBD1 (6 bases). V lost 5 bases and J 6 bases, leaving 16 bases between the germline ends. The CDR3 is 14 residues long. Germline CDR1 reads SGHTA; CDR2 reads FQGNSA. CDR3 sequence: CASSARTGLKTQYF. The CDR3 nucleotides read TGTGCCAGCAGCGCCCGAACAGGGTTGAAGACCCAGTACTTC.

The chain carries TRBV5-1 and TRBJ1-1; the D gene is possibly TRBD1 (6 bases). Trimming removed 5 bases at V and 4 bases at J, with 12 bases between. Germline loops: CDR1 SGHRS, CDR2 YFSETQ. CDR3 size: 13 residues. The CDR3 here is CASSGGGSTEAFF. CDR3 DNA sequence: TGCGCCAGCAGTGGAGGGGGAAGCACTGAAGCTTTCTTT. The variable domain in full, completed from reference TRBV5-1 and TRBJ1-1, reads KAGVTQTPRYLIKTRGQQVTLSCSPISGHRSVSWYQQTPGQGLQFLFEYFSETQRNKGNFPGRFSGRQFSNSRSEMNVSTLELGDSALYLCASSGGGSTEAFFGQGTRLTVV.

This clonotype was seen a handful of times. This sequence joins TRBV7-2 and TRBJ2-4, with 7 positions matching TRBD1. This CDR3 spans 15 amino acids. Germline CDR1 is SGHTA and CDR2 is FQGNSA. Losses at the gene ends were 5 bases for V and 7 bases for J; bases not matched to a gene: 11. The CDR3, as DNA: TGTGCCAGCAGCCCCATGCAGGGGGACGGGAACATTCAGTACTTC. This translates into CASSPMQGDGNIQYF. The whole variable domain, filled in from reference TRBV7-2 and TRBJ2-4, reads GAGVSQSPSNKVTEKGKDVELRCDPISGHTALYWYRQSLGQGLEFLIYFQGNSAPDKSGLPSDRFSAERTGGSVSTLTIQRTQQEDSAVYLCASSPMQGDGNIQYFGAGTRLSVL.

The rearrangement uses TRBV19 and TRBJ1-6; TRBD1 aligns across 9 bases. V lost 5 bases to trimming and J lost 7 bases; unmatched junction nucleotides: 6. The CDR3 extends over 15 amino acids. CDR1 is LNHDA and CDR2 is SQIVND in the germline V gene (reference sequence). Here the CDR3 reads CASSEGQGINSPLHF. CDR3 in DNA: TGTGCCAGTAGTGAAGGACAGGGGATAAATTCACCCCTCCACTTT.

This chain connects TRBV28 to TRBJ2-3, with 12 positions matching TRBD2. V dropped 6 bases and J dropped 0; count of bases not matched to a gene: 13. The CDR3 loop spans 19 amino acids. Germline V gives CDR1 MDHEN, CDR2 SYDVKM. The DNA for the CDR3 is TGTGCCAGCAGGGGACTTTTTGGACTAGCGGGATCTAGCACAGATACGCAGTATTTT. It specifies CASRGLFGLAGSSTDTQYF.